The 4 T cell receptor beta chains reported below all come from one sample, sequenced in a study of shared clonotypes between healthy human individuals (dated by TCRdb to between 2020 and 2021). The library was produced with the immunoSEQ multiplex PCR assay. TCRdb provides this immuneACCESS table in a form limited to in-frame rearrangements. Some clones are lacking; in checked studies, under half of them reflect an unresolved V gene, and why the rest are absent is not known. This sample lists some 1 million clones; 65% to 75% were detected once. Approximately 1.5% of the sample is taken by the ten largest. The sequenced material came from memory CD4+ T cells sorted from blood. Sample cell subset or site, as interpreted from the label and publication: CD45RA-negative fraction. The receptor set was obtained from a man between 18 and 29 years old in good health.

This rearrangement joins TRBV7-3 to TRBJ2-3; D is uncertain. Per germline, CDR1 SGHTA and CDR2 FQGTGA. This CDR3 comprises 14 residues. V was clipped by 2 bases and J by 4 bases, with 10 bases between them. The CDR3 bases are TGTGCCAGCAGCTTACCCACTTCATCAGATACGCAGTATTTT. It is translated as CASSLPTSSDTQYF.

The V and J genes are TRBV29-1 and TRBJ2-3; TRBD2 aligns across 14 bases. Germline V gene data show CDR1 as SQVTM and CDR2 as ANQGSEA. This CDR3 contains 15 residues. With V trimmed by 7 bases and J by 3 bases, 6 bases remained unmatched. The CDR3 DNA sequence: TGCAGCGCCCGTGGGACTAGCGGGAGAACAGATACGCAGTATTTT. Translated: CSARGTSGRTDTQYF.

This clone was counted at least ten times. This chain connects TRBV7-3 to TRBJ2-2; no firm D call. The CDR3 extends over 13 amino acids. The V gene's germline CDR1 is SGHTA and CDR2 FQGTGA. Trimming removed 5 bases at V and 1 base at J, with 5 bases between. The CDR3 region is CASSRKNTGELFF. The CDR3 DNA reads as TGTGCCAGCAGCAGGAAGAACACCGGGGAGCTGTTTTTT.

The V gene is TRBV2, the J gene TRBJ2-1, with 7 bases fitting TRBD2. Germline-derived CDR1 and CDR2 are SNHLY and FYNNEI. Unmatched junction bases numbered 12, after V lost 5 bases and J lost 2 bases. CDR3 length equals 17 residues. In nucleotides, the CDR3 is TGTGCCAGCAGTCCGCCTAGCGGAGGGCCCACCTACAATGAGCAGTTCTTC. Amino acids: CASSPPSGGPTYNEQFF. The entire variable domain, with the rest obtained from reference TRBV2 and TRBJ2-1, is as follows: EPEVTQTPSHQVTQMGQEVILRCVPISNHLYFYWYRQILGQKVEFLVSFYNNEISEKSEIFDDQFSVERPDGSNFTLKIRSTKLEDSAMYFCASSPPSGGPTYNEQFFGPGTRLTVL.